This T cell receptor beta chain was recorded in a study of T cell responses to AZD1222 COVID-19 vaccine. Method: immunoSEQ multiplex PCR; TCRdb's copy keeps in-frame clones and lacks some. The table lists fewer than 120,000 clones, about 85% of them singletons. Study-wide points: Baseline testing showed seropositivity in only six AZD1222 recipients. Two AZD1222 doses significantly raised spike-specific TCR breadth and depth over controls. Of spike-specific TCRs, nearly half reportedly target regions left unmutated in variants. The study sampled repertoires only after the peak T cell response.

As concerns this clone: What it recognizes is unknown.

CDR1 and CDR2 from the germline V gene are GTSNPN and SVGIG (reference sequence). With 1 base clipped from V and 1 base from J, the junction kept 5 bases outside the gene matches. This CDR3 has 15 amino acids. The chain joins TRBV30 to TRBJ1-1; 8 bases are a match to TRBD1. The TCR comes from an adult in good health. Sequences were derived from peripheral blood, sampled on day 0 of AZD1222 vaccination. The CDR3 is CAWSALTGGNTEAFF. CDR3 nucleotide sequence: TGTGCCTGGAGTGCCCTAACAGGGGGGAACACTGAAGCTTTCTTT. Variable domain in full (rest from reference TRBV30 and TRBJ1-1): SQTIHQWPATLVQPVGSPLSLECTVEGTSNPNLYWYRQAAGRGLQLLFYSVGIGQISSEVPQNLSASRPQDRQFILSSKKLLLSDSGFYLCAWSALTGGNTEAFFGQGTRLTVV.